This is a list of T cell receptor beta chains from one sample in a study of shared clonotypes between healthy human individuals. The assay was immunoSEQ multiplex PCR, and TCRdb's table has in-frame clones only and misses some. This repertoire shows 2.3 million or so clones, approximately 93% found once; its top ten account for 0.39%. The sample comprised naive CD4+ T cells from PBMCs. These receptors came from a man between 18 and 29 years old in good health. Some clones in this sample may be carry-over from other donors' samples. Both conserved end residues are part of each CDR3. Fields, in order: D gene, clone size, V gene, J gene, CDR3 DNA, CDR3 protein. D genes are given only for firm matches. Size values are once, few and many counts, or a class for expanded clones, and some rows have none.

>-|-|TRBV13|TRBJ1-1
TGTGCCAGCAGCTTGATGGACGCGGCGAACACTGAAGCTTTCTTT
CASSLMDAANTEAFF
>-|few|TRBV30|TRBJ1-1
TGTGCCTGGAGTGTAACAGTGAACACTGAAGCTTTCTTT
CAWSVTVNTEAFF
>TRBD1|-|TRBV6-6|TRBJ2-4
TGTGCCAGCAGTTACACTGGACAGGGGGCGAACATTCAGTACTTC
CASSYTGQGANIQYF
>-|-|TRBV6-4|TRBJ2-3
TGTGCCAGCAGTGAAGTAGAAGGCACCCATACGCAGTATTTT
CASSEVEGTHTQYF
>TRBD2|-|TRBV30|TRBJ2-7
TGTGCCTGGAGTATCCTAGCGGGTCGTACCTACGAGCAGTACTTC
CAWSILAGRTYEQYF
>-|-|TRBV6-5|TRBJ1-1
TGTGCCAGCAGTTACAAGGTGCCGGTGGGCACTGAAGCTTTCTTT
CASSYKVPVGTEAFF
>-|once|TRBV4-1|TRBJ1-5
TGCGCCAGCAGCCAATCCAAGGGTGAATGGCAGCCCCAGCATTTT
CASSQSKGEWQPQHF
>TRBD1|-|TRBV25-1|TRBJ2-7
TGTGCCAGCAGTGGCTCGACAGGGTCCTACGAGCAGTACTTC
CASSGSTGSYEQYF
>-|-|TRBV7-9|TRBJ2-3
TGTGCCAGCAGCTTAGGGCGGAACACAGATACGCAGTATTTT
CASSLGRNTDTQYF
>-|-|TRBV6-1|TRBJ1-4
TGTGCCAGCAGTGAACGGGGGGCGGTTTCCGAAAAACTGTTTTTT
CASSERGAVSEKLFF
>TRBD1|-|TRBV6-5|TRBJ1-2
TGTGCCAGCAGTAGGACCGACGACAGGGATTATGGCTACACCTTC
CASSRTDDRDYGYTF
>-|once|TRBV28|TRBJ2-7
TGTGCCAGCAGCTCTGACAGGCAGGGGAACTACGAGCAGTACTTC
CASSSDRQGNYEQYF
>TRBD1|-|TRBV5-1|TRBJ1-1
TGCGCCAGCAGCGTCATCCAGGGGGCCTCCACTGAAGCTTTCTTT
CASSVIQGASTEAFF
>-|once|TRBV5-1|TRBJ1-4
TGCGCCAGCAGCAGAGCAATATGGGGTGAAAAACTGTTTTTT
CASSRAIWGEKLFF
>TRBD1|-|TRBV18|TRBJ2-5
TGTGCCAGCTCACGGACAGGGGGGCTAAGCGAGACCCAGTACTTC
CASSRTGGLSETQYF
>-|-|TRBV7-8|TRBJ1-2
TGTGCCAGCAGCTTACGGGACACCCTTATACGAGGCTACACCTTC
CASSLRDTLIRGYTF
>-|-|TRBV28|TRBJ1-1
TGTGCCAGCCGGCAGGGGAAGACTGAAGCTTTCTTT
CASRQGKTEAFF
>TRBD1|-|TRBV4-1|TRBJ2-7
TGCGCCAGCAGCCAAGATACCAGAGGAACAGGGGGCTTTAGGAACGAGCAGTACTTC
CASSQDTRGTGGFRNEQYF
>-|-|TRBV19|TRBJ1-3
TGTGCCAGTAGTAACTACCCCGGACGGTTCTCTGGAAACACCATATATTTT
CASSNYPGRFSGNTIYF
>TRBD1|-|TRBV28|TRBJ1-3
TGTGCCAGCAGGCCAATAGGGTCGGGACAGACTGGAAACACCATATATTTT
CASRPIGSGQTGNTIYF
>-|few|TRBV2|TRBJ1-3
TGTGCCAGCAGTGAAGCAGGGAGTACTGGAAACACCATATATTTT
CASSEAGSTGNTIYF
>-|-|TRBV6-5|TRBJ2-5
TGTGCCACCAGAAATGGGGGACAAGAGACCCAGTACTTC
CATRNGGQETQYF
>-|-|TRBV11-2|TRBJ1-2
TGTGCCAGCAGCTTATCCGTTTATGGCTACACCTTC
CASSLSVYGYTF
>TRBD1|-|TRBV11-2|TRBJ2-5
TGTGCCAGCAGCTTAGAAGGGGGCAGACAAGAGACCCAGTACTTC
CASSLEGGRQETQYF
>-|-|TRBV5-1|TRBJ1-1
TGCGCCAGCAGCTTAAAGGGGGGCGGTTCCACTGAAGCTTTCTTT
CASSLKGGGSTEAFF
>-|-|TRBV4-3|TRBJ2-3
TGCGCCAGCAGCCTTCAGGGTGGGGATACGCAGTATTTT
CASSLQGGDTQYF
>-|-|TRBV2|TRBJ2-7
TGTGCCAGCAGGGACTTCTACGAGCAGTACTTC
CASRDFYEQYF
>-|-|TRBV18|TRBJ2-3
TGTGCCAGCTCTCGGGACGACACAGATACGCAGTATTTT
CASSRDDTDTQYF
>-|-|TRBV6-5|TRBJ1-2
TGTGCCAGCAGCTCGGGAGTACCCTATGGCTACACCTTC
CASSSGVPYGYTF
>-|-|TRBV7-9|TRBJ2-5
TGTGCCAGCAGCTTAGCCGGGATCGAGACCCAGTACTTC
CASSLAGIETQYF
>-|-|TRBV19|TRBJ1-4
TGTGCCTCGGGGGGCAGGGCTAATGAAAAACTGTTTTTT
CASGGRANEKLFF
>TRBD2|-|TRBV9|TRBJ2-1
TGTGCCAGCAGACATCCGGGACTAGTCATCAACAATGAGCAGTTCTTC
CASRHPGLVINNEQFF
>-|-|TRBV4-3|TRBJ1-4
TGCGCCAGCAGCCAAGATATCAGCCCAACTAATGAAAAACTGTTTTTT
CASSQDISPTNEKLFF
>-|-|TRBV6-6|TRBJ2-7
TGTGCCAGCAGTTACCAGGTCGCCCGAACCTACGAGCAGTACTTC
CASSYQVARTYEQYF
>TRBD2|-|TRBV19|TRBJ2-3
TGTGCCAGTAGTATAAGCGGGAGTAGGGCAGATACGCAGTATTTT
CASSISGSRADTQYF
>-|-|TRBV2|TRBJ1-1
TGTGCCAGCAGTGTCGGGGGGGGCAGGGCTGAAGCTTTCTTT
CASSVGGGRAEAFF
>TRBD2|-|TRBV10-3|TRBJ2-2
TGTGCCACCCATAGCGGGAGGACCGGGGAGCTGTTTTTT
CATHSGRTGELFF
>TRBD1|-|TRBV6-1|TRBJ1-4
TGTGCCAGCAGTGAAACAGGGGGCTCCAATGAAAAACTGTTTTTT
CASSETGGSNEKLFF
>-|-|TRBV5-1|TRBJ1-1
TGCGCCAGCAGCCCCCAGACAGGGAACACTGAAGCTTTCTTT
CASSPQTGNTEAFF
>-|-|TRBV30|TRBJ2-7
TGTGCCTGGAGTGTAAAGGGCTACGAGCAGTACTTC
CAWSVKGYEQYF
>-|-|TRBV2|TRBJ1-5
TGTGCCAGCAGTGAAGAGGGCGCTTCACCCCAGCATTTT
CASSEEGASPQHF
>-|-|TRBV4-2|TRBJ2-7
TGTGCCAGCAGCGACGGGAGTCTCTACGAGCAGTACTTC
CASSDGSLYEQYF
>-|once|TRBV14|TRBJ2-7
TGTGCCAGCAGCCAAGACCCGCGAGGAGGCGAGCAGTACTTC
CASSQDPRGGEQYF
>-|once|TRBV28|TRBJ1-5
TGTGCCGCGGCCCTGGGGGCAGGGCAATATAGCAATCAGCCCCAGCATTTT
CAAALGAGQYSNQPQHF
>TRBD1|-|TRBV5-1|TRBJ2-6
TGCGCCAGCAGCTTTGAGGGGGCGCCCGGGGCCAACGTCCTGACTTTC
CASSFEGAPGANVLTF
>-|-|TRBV7-2|TRBJ2-5
TGTGCCAGCAGCGGGGGCTACAACGGGCCCCAGGGGACCCAGTACTTC
CASSGGYNGPQGTQYF
>-|-|TRBV4-1|TRBJ1-3
TGCGCCAGCAGCCAAGATGATTTCTTTGGAAACACCATATATTTT
CASSQDDFFGNTIYF
>TRBD1|few|TRBV7-9|TRBJ1-1
TGTGCCAGCAGACCCAGACAGGGTTTGAACACTGAAGCTTTCTTT
CASRPRQGLNTEAFF
>-|once|TRBV10-3|TRBJ1-5
TGTGCCGCGTCCCGGGATTCCAATAGCAATCAGCCCCAGCATTTT
CAASRDSNSNQPQHF
>-|-|TRBV28|TRBJ2-7
TGTGCCAGCAGTATAACAGGGTTCTACGAGCAGTACTTC
CASSITGFYEQYF
>-|-|TRBV7-2|TRBJ2-1
TGTGCCAGCAGCCTCCAGCGGGACAACAATGAGCAGTTCTTC
CASSLQRDNNEQFF
>-|-|TRBV15|TRBJ1-2
TGTGCCACCAGCAGCCAAAGGGGGATAGGCTACACCTTC
CATSSQRGIGYTF
>-|-|TRBV7-2|TRBJ1-2
TGTGCCAGCAGCCCCCAGACAGGATCTAACTATGGCTACACCTTC
CASSPQTGSNYGYTF
>-|-|TRBV28|TRBJ2-7
TGTGCCAGCACTTCCCCAGCAGGGTCCTACGAGCAGTACTTC
CASTSPAGSYEQYF
>TRBD2|-|TRBV5-1|TRBJ2-5
TGCGCCAGCAGCGTACTAGCGGGAGGGCAAGAGACCCAGTACTTC
CASSVLAGGQETQYF
>-|-|TRBV28|TRBJ2-7
TGTGCCACCAACGAGGCCCGGCAACAACGGGAGCAGTACTTC
CATNEARQQREQYF
>-|-|TRBV7-3|TRBJ1-1
TGTGCCAGCAGCTTAACGAGGGGAGTCCGGACTGAAGCTTTCTTT
CASSLTRGVRTEAFF
>TRBD1|-|TRBV6-1|TRBJ1-5
TGTGCCAGCAGTGAAGGGACAGGGACAGCCGTTAGCAATCAGCCCCAGCATTTT
CASSEGTGTAVSNQPQHF
>-|-|TRBV19|TRBJ1-5
TGTGCCAGTAGTATCGGGACACTAGGTCAGCCCCAGCATTTT
CASSIGTLGQPQHF
>TRBD1|-|TRBV10-3|TRBJ1-1
TGTGCCATCAGTGCAGCGGGACAGGGGGCTAGTGAAGCTTTCTTT
CAISAAGQGASEAFF